This T cell receptor beta chain was recovered during a study of T-cell memory formation after mild COVID-19. This clonotype has more than one count but fewer than ten. The antigen is unknown. Study-wide findings and caveats: Shrinking CD4+ clones resided mostly in CM and EM, and CD8+ ones in EMRA. Some clones that responded turned up in pre-infection memory, which suggests that cross-reactive memory joined in.

TCR alpha and TCR beta cDNA libraries carrying sample barcodes and UMIs came from 5'RACE with constant-segment primers. TCRdb called the 5' RACE reads again in MiXCR, with one record for every CDR3 protein. In the table there are 300,000 to 350,000 distinct CDR3 sequences, roughly 15% of which are singletons. The germline V and J ends were trimmed by 1 base and 12 bases, with 19 bases remaining between them. CDR3 length equals 15 residues. Germline V gene sequence: CDR1 SGHTA, CDR2 FQGNSA. The J gene is TRBJ2-1, the V gene TRBV7-2; weak D call: TRBD2 (7 bases). The sequence was collected from a man younger than 30 who had mild COVID-19 (a few samples of this study predate the infection). Cell type and time point are not known. Material: PBMCs or a T cell subset sorted from them (not recorded which). CDR3 bases: TGTGCCAGCAGCTTAGAGTCCGCGGGGGCGGGGAGGCAGTTCTTC. This sequence encodes CASSLESAGAGRQFF.